There are a few counts of the clone carrying this T cell receptor (beta chain). Its specificity is unknown. This specimen comes from a study of T cells in Graves' hyperthyroidism and ophthalmopathy. Study results and limitations: Appearing also in blood were most of the thyroid clonotypes expanded above 0.001.

What was amplified from RNA transcripts were TCR beta CDR3 regions. During a first-round RT-PCR of the TCR CDR3, the HTBI primer set was used. TCRdb reprocessed the multiplex PCR reads via MiXCR and lists one record per CDR3 protein. The sample gives about 610,000 distinct CDR3 sequences, about 15% of which show up once; around 4.1% is in the top ten. Diagnoses rested on clinical symptoms, serum thyroxine and TRAb, thyroid ultrasound and orbital computed tomography. The receptor was isolated from a woman between 40 and 55 years old with Graves' ophthalmopathy. The sample comprised blood.

The CDR3 DNA reads as TGTGCCAGTAGGCCGACAGGGGGCGTAAACGAGCAGTACTTC. It specifies CASRPTGGVNEQYF. This sequence joins TRBV19 and TRBJ2-7; 10 nucleotides align to TRBD1. The V and J ends lost 6 bases and 5 bases, in that order; junction bases with no gene match: 7. The germline CDR1 and CDR2 sequences are LNHDA and SQIVND (reference sequence). This CDR3 region has 14 residues.